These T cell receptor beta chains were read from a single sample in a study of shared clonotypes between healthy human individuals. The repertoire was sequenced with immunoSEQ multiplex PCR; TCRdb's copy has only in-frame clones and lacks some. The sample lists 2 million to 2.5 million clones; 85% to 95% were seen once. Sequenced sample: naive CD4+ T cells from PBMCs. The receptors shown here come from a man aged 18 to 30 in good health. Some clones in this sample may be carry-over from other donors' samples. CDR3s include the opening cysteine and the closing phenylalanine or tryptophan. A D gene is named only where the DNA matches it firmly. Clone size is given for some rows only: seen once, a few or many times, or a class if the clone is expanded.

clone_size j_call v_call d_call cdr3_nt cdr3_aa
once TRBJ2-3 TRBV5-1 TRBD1 TGCGCCAGCAGCCAAAACAGGGGTGGCACAGATACGCAGTATTTT CASSQNRGGTDTQYF
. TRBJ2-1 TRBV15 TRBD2 TGTGCCACCAGCAGAGGCAGGCGCGGGAGGGGTACCTACAATGAGCAGTTCTTC CATSRGRRGRGTYNEQFF
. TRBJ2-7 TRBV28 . TGTGCCAGCAGTTTTAGCAGGGCCTACGAGCAGTACTTC CASSFSRAYEQYF
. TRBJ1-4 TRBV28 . TGTGCCAGCAGTTCGTCGGACCTGGGTGAAAAACTGTTTTTT CASSSSDLGEKLFF
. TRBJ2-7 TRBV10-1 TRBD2 TGCGCCAGCAGTGACGGACTAGCGGGAACCTACGAGCAGTACTTC CASSDGLAGTYEQYF
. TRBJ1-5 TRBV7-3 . TGTGCCAGCAGGTACAGGGTCCAGCCTAAGGCCATGAATCAGCCCCAGCATTTT CASRYRVQPKAMNQPQHF
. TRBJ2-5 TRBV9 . TGTGCCAGCAGCGTAGGGCCAGTCCAAGAGACCCAGTACTTC CASSVGPVQETQYF
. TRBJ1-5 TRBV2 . TGTGCCAGCAGCTTTCGGGTAGAAAATCAGCCCCAGCATTTT CASSFRVENQPQHF
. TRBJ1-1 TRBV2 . TGTGCCAGCAGTGAAGTAGGGATCGGCACTGAAGCTTTCTTT CASSEVGIGTEAFF
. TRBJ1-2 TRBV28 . TGTGCCAGCAGTTTGGTGACAGTATATATGGGCTACACCTTC CASSLVTVYMGYTF
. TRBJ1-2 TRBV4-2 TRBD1 TGTGCCAGCAGACCAGGGGGCACGGTTGGCTACACCTTC CASRPGGTVGYTF
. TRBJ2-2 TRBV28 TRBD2 TGTGCCAGCACCACAAGCGGGAGGGCTTGGACCGGGGAGCTGTTTTTT CASTTSGRAWTGELFF
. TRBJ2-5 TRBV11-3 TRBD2 TGTGCCAGCAGCCCGGGACTAGCCGGAGAGACCCAGTACTTC CASSPGLAGETQYF
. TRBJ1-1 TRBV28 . TGTGCCAGCAGTCCAGGGGTTAGGGACACTGAAGCTTTCTTT CASSPGVRDTEAFF
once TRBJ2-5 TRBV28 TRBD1 TGTGCCAGCAGTCTGGACAGGGAAAGAGAGACCCAGTACTTC CASSLDRERETQYF
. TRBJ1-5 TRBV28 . TGTGCCAGCAGTTTAATGGTTCAGCCCCAGCATTTT CASSLMVQPQHF
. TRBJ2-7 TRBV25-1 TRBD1 TGTGCCAGCAGTGACCAGGGGGCTTTATCCTACGAGCAGTACTTC CASSDQGALSYEQYF
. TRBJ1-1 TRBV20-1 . TGCAGTGCCCGACCAGAGACTGAAGCTTTCTTT CSARPETEAFF
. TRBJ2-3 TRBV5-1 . TGCGCCAGCAGCCCGGTTTTAAAGGGGATAGGGGATACGCAGTATTTT CASSPVLKGIGDTQYF
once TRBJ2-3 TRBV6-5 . TGTGCCAGCAGTTACTCTCTGGGGTCAGATACGCAGTATTTT CASSYSLGSDTQYF
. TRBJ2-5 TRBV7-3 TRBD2 TGTGCCAGCAGCCGCGGGGGAAAGGCAGAGACCCAGTACTTC CASSRGGKAETQYF
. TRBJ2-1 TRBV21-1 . TGTGCCAGCAGCGCACAGGGACGGGGTGAGCAGTTCTTC CASSAQGRGEQFF
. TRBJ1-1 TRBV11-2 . TGTGCCAGCAGCTTTGGGGGGAGAGACACTGAAGCTTTCTTT CASSFGGRDTEAFF
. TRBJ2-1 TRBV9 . TGTGCCAGCAGCGCAACAGGGATCTCCTACAATGAGCAGTTCTTC CASSATGISYNEQFF
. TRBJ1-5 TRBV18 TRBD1 TGTGCCAGCTCACTACCCGGGACAGGCAATCAGCCCCAGCATTTT CASSLPGTGNQPQHF
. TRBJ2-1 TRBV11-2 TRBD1 TGTGCCAGCAGCTCAACCCGGACAGGGCCGCGTGAGCAGTTCTTC CASSSTRTGPREQFF
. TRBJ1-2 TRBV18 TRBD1 TGTGCCAGCTCACCAACCGGGACAGCCTATGGCTACACCTTC CASSPTGTAYGYTF
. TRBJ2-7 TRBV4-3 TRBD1 TGCGCCAGCAGCCCCCGGACAGGTATGGGGTTTACGCCCTACGAGCAGTACTTC CASSPRTGMGFTPYEQYF
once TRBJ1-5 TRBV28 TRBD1 TGTGCCAGCAGTTTCTTGGGACAGGGGGCATGGCAGCCCCAGCATTTT CASSFLGQGAWQPQHF
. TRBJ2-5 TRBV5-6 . TGTGCCAGCAGCTTGGGCATGGCGGGGAACCTCCAAGAGACCCAGTACTTC CASSLGMAGNLQETQYF
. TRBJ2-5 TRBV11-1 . TGTGCCAGCAGCTCCCCGGGCCTAGGAGAGACCCAGTACTTC CASSSPGLGETQYF
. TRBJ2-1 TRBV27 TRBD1 TGTGCCAGCAACCCCCCCCGGACAGGCCTCTACAATGAGCAGTTCTTC CASNPPRTGLYNEQFF
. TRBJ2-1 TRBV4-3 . TGCGCCAGCAGCCAATTGCGGGTCAGCTCCTACAATGAGCAGTTCTTC CASSQLRVSSYNEQFF
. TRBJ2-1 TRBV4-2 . TGTGCCAGCAGCCAAGGACGGAGGTCTTACAATGAGCAGTTCTTC CASSQGRRSYNEQFF
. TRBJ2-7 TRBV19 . TGTGCCAGTAGTATAGGCGCAGGGCCCTACGAGCAGTACTTC CASSIGAGPYEQYF
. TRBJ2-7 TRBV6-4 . TGTGCCAGCACTTTTAGGACCCACGAGCAGTACTTC CASTFRTHEQYF
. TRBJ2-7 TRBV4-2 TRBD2 TGTGCCAGCAGCCCAAGCGGGGAACGAACCTACGAGCAGTACTTC CASSPSGERTYEQYF
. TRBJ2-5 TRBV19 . TGTGCCAGTAGAGGCGGCGGTTGGTACCAAGAGACCCAGTACTTC CASRGGGWYQETQYF
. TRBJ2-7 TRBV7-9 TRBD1 TGTGCCAGCAGCTTAGCGGGACAGGGGGCGTCCGAGCAGTACTTC CASSLAGQGASEQYF
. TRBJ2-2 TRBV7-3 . TGTGCCAGCAGCTTATGGGGCAGTAGGAACACCGGGGAGCTGTTTTTT CASSLWGSRNTGELFF